This passage covers 25 T cell receptor beta chains from one sample sequenced in a study of T-cell memory formation after mild COVID-19. TCRdb itself ran the 5' RACE reads through MiXCR, one entry per CDR3 protein. The repertoire holds approximately 250,000 distinct CDR3 sequences, with 15% to 17% as singletons. The sample consisted of PBMCs or a T cell subset sorted from them (not recorded which). The origin of the receptors is an adult woman who had mild COVID-19 (a few samples of this study predate the infection). Cell type and time point are not known.

This clonotype showed up many times. This rearrangement joins TRBV20-1 to TRBJ1-1; TRBD1 might be the D (5 bases). The length of the CDR3 is 12 residues. The germline gives CDR1 DFQATT, CDR2 SNEGSKA (reference sequence). The V end was cut by 6 bases, the J end by 3 bases, with 11 bases between. CDR3 sequence: CSATGRDTEAFF. The CDR3, as DNA: TGCAGTGCAACAGGCAGGGACACTGAAGCTTTCTTT.

DNA of the CDR3: TGCGCCAGCGCCGGGGGGGACACAGATACGCAGTATTTT. Encoded protein: CASAGGDTDTQYF. V gene TRBV5-1 combines with J gene TRBJ2-3, with 8 bases that match TRBD2. V shed 7 bases, J shed 2 bases, and the junction held 3 bases outside the gene matches. The germline CDR1 and CDR2 sequences are SGHRS and YFSETQ. This CDR3 comprises 13 residues.

V is TRBV12-3 or TRBV12-4 and J is TRBJ1-5; TRBD1 matches at 7 bases. There are 13 residues in the CDR3. V gave up 6 bases and J gave up 11 bases; unmatched junction bases: 10. The CDR3 here is CASSMDRLMAQHF. The CDR3, as DNA: TGTGCCAGCAGCATGGACAGGCTTATGGCCCAGCATTTT.

This clonotype was counted between two and nine times. The V call is TRBV4-2, the J call TRBJ2-3; unclear D gene. CDR3 length: 14 residues. V lost 0 bases to trimming and J lost 0 bases, with 4 bases between them. Germline V gene lookup returns CDR1 LGHNA and CDR2 YNFKEQ. The CDR3 sequence: CASSQDQSTDTQYF. The DNA for the CDR3 is TGTGCCAGCAGCCAAGATCAAAGCACAGATACGCAGTATTTT.

The chain recombines TRBV5-1 with TRBJ2-1; 10 bases match TRBD1. The CDR3 sequence is 14 residues long. V was clipped by 6 bases and J by 7 bases; unmatched bases: 7. Germline loops: CDR1 SGHRS, CDR2 YFSETQ. The CDR3 loop is CASIKTGGTNEQFF. The DNA for the CDR3 is TGCGCCAGCATCAAGACAGGGGGCACGAATGAGCAGTTCTTC.

This clonotype was counted a few times. J is TRBJ2-2 and V is TRBV5-1; 8 bases line up with TRBD1. Unmatched junction bases numbered 7, after V lost 0 bases and J lost 6 bases. The CDR3 contains 16 residues. Per the germline V gene, CDR1 is SGHRS and CDR2 is YFSETQ. CDR3 loop: CASSLGAGGNSGELFF. In nucleotides, the CDR3 is TGCGCCAGCAGCTTGGGAGCAGGGGGCAATTCCGGGGAGCTGTTTTTT.

This clonotype was observed a handful of times. This chain uses TRBV6-5 with TRBJ1-1; possible D gene TRBD1, 5 bases. V was shortened by 0 bases and J by 4 bases, with 12 bases between the two germline ends. CDR3 length equals 15 residues. The germline V gene encodes CDR1 MNHEY and CDR2 SVGAGI. CDR3 amino acids: CASSYSNQGRTEAFF. The CDR3 DNA sequence: TGTGCCAGCAGTTACTCGAACCAGGGCCGCACTGAAGCTTTCTTT.

In DNA, the CDR3 is TGCAGTGCTAGACAGGGCCTATCCTATGGCTACACCTTC. Protein: CSARQGLSYGYTF. The genes are TRBV20-1 and TRBJ1-2; D is perhaps TRBD1 (5 bases). V was shortened by 2 bases and J by 4 bases, with 11 bases between the two germline ends. CDR3 size: 13 residues. Germline assignment: CDR1 DFQATT and CDR2 SNEGSKA (reference sequence).

The rearrangement uses TRBV11-3 and TRBJ2-7; TRBD2 matches 11 bases. V was pared by 5 bases and J by 6 bases, with 6 bases of the junction left unmatched. This CDR3 is built from 14 residues. Germline CDR1 is SGHNT and CDR2 is YENEEA. For the CDR3, the DNA is TGTGCCAGCAGCGCGATTAGCGGGAGGGGCGAGCAGTACTTC. This sequence encodes CASSAISGRGEQYF. The whole variable domain, remainder taken from reference TRBV11-3 and TRBJ2-7, is EAGVVQSPRYKIIEKKQPVAFWCNPISGHNTLYWYLQNLGQGPELLIRYENEEAVDDSQLPKDRFSAERLKGVDSTLKIQPAELGDSAVYLCASSAISGRGEQYFGPGTRLTVT.

This clonotype was seen at least ten times. V and J are TRBV7-9 and TRBJ2-7; TRBD2 matches at 7 bases. CDR3 length equals 14 residues. The germline gives CDR1 SEHNR, CDR2 FQNEAQ (reference sequence). V lost 5 bases, J lost 3 bases, and 7 bases stayed unmatched. For the CDR3, the DNA is TGTGCCAGCAGCCCCTCCGGCGGGGGCTACGAGCAGTACTTC. Protein sequence: CASSPSGGGYEQYF.

The rearrangement joins TRBV3-1 to TRBJ1-6, with D perhaps matching TRBD1 (6 bases). The germline V and J ends were trimmed by 5 bases and 7 bases, with 9 bases remaining between them. Per germline, CDR1 LGHDT and CDR2 YNNKEL (reference sequence). The CDR3 is 13 residues long. The CDR3 DNA reads TGTGCCAGCAGCTACAGGGAAAATTCACCCCTCCACTTT. It specifies CASSYRENSPLHF. Supplemented by reference TRBV3-1 and TRBJ1-6, the full variable domain reads DTAVSQTPKYLVTQMGNDKSIKCEQNLGHDTMYWYKQDSKKFLKIMFSYNNKELIINETVPNRFSPKSPDKAHLNLHINSLELGDSAVYFCASSYRENSPLHFGNGTRLTVT.

This clonotype came up a few times. This sequence joins TRBV29-1 and TRBJ1-2; D ambiguous. Germline CDR1 SQVTM, CDR2 ANQGSEA. The CDR3 loop spans 14 amino acids. Trimming left V 0 bases short and J 4 bases short, with 12 bases between. Written as DNA, the CDR3 is TGCAGCGTTGAAGACAGAAACCTTGTCTATGGCTACACCTTC. Encoded protein: CSVEDRNLVYGYTF.

This clonotype occurred a few times. V and J are TRBV24-1 and TRBJ1-5, with 9 bases identical to TRBD1. Germline values: CDR1 KGHDR, CDR2 SFDVKD. There are 14 residues in the CDR3. The V and J ends lost 5 bases and 6 bases, in that order; junction bases with no gene match: 4. CDR3 sequence: CATSADRGGQPQHF. The CDR3 DNA follows: TGTGCCACCAGTGCCGACAGGGGGGGTCAGCCCCAGCATTTT.

V usage is TRBV27 and J usage is TRBJ1-1; TRBD1 is a possible D gene (5 bases). Deletions cut 3 bases from V and 2 bases from J, with 13 bases between. The CDR3 consists of 15 residues. Germline lookup yields CDR1 MNHEY and CDR2 SMNVEV (reference sequence). The CDR3 here is CASSFRRGLNTEAFF. The CDR3 bases are TGTGCCAGCAGTTTTCGGAGGGGATTAAACACTGAAGCTTTCTTT.

This clonotype was observed a handful of times. The chain employs TRBV20-1 and TRBJ1-2; the D is unclear. CDR1 is DFQATT, CDR2 SNEGSKA, per germline (reference sequence). The CDR3 runs to 14 residues. The germline V and J ends were trimmed by 0 bases and 7 bases, with 15 bases remaining between them. The CDR3 sequence is CSAREGGVVRGYTF. The CDR3 region has the DNA TGCAGTGCTAGAGAGGGTGGGGTTGTTCGTGGCTACACCTTC.

There are a few counts of this clonotype. This chain connects TRBV3-1 to TRBJ1-1; a weak D match, TRBD1 (5 bases). Germline CDR1 reads LGHDT; CDR2 reads YNNKEL (reference sequence). V lost 0 bases to trimming and J lost 4 bases, with 9 bases between them. This CDR3 has 14 residues. The CDR3 spells CASSQEQASTEAFF. As DNA, the CDR3 is TGTGCCAGCAGCCAAGAACAGGCCTCCACTGAAGCTTTCTTT.

This clonotype has a handful of counts. The J gene is TRBJ2-7, the V gene TRBV7-9; 16 positions match TRBD2. Germline lookup yields CDR1 SEHNR and CDR2 FQNEAQ (reference sequence). The CDR3 has 19 residues. The V and J ends lost 4 bases and 0 bases, in that order; junction bases with no gene match: 9. CDR3 sequence (DNA): TGTGCCAGCAGCTCTACCCCGGGACTAGCGGGAGGGAACTCCTACGAGCAGTACTTC. As protein: CASSSTPGLAGGNSYEQYF.

This rearrangement joins TRBV15 to TRBJ2-3; 9 bases map to TRBD2. This CDR3 spans 16 amino acids. Losses at the gene ends were 0 bases for V and 3 bases for J; bases not matched to a gene: 4. CDR1 is LNHNV, CDR2 YYDKDF, per germline (reference sequence). The CDR3 loop is CATSRDYSGRTDTQYF. As DNA, the CDR3 is TGTGCCACCAGCAGAGATTATAGCGGGAGAACAGATACGCAGTATTTT.

The sample holds a few counts of this clonotype. The chain carries TRBV29-1 and TRBJ1-3, with 9 bases matching TRBD1. J lost 10 bases, V lost 7 bases, and 11 bases had no gene match. Germline-derived CDR1 and CDR2 are SQVTM and ANQGSEA. The CDR3 spans 13 residues. The DNA for the CDR3 is TGCAGCGGAACAGAACAGGGGGCGAGGACCATATATTTT. Protein: CSGTEQGARTIYF.

This chain links TRBV7-2 with TRBJ2-7; D uncertain. Trimming took off 5 bases at V and 3 bases at J, with 14 bases between the two ends. CDR1 and CDR2 (germline): SGHTA, FQGNSA. This CDR3 comprises 14 residues. This CDR3 is CASSVGYGGYEQYF. CDR3 DNA: TGTGCCAGCAGCGTAGGTTATGGCGGCTACGAGCAGTACTTC.

The V call is TRBV7-9, the J call TRBJ1-4; 11 bases line up with TRBD1. The V and J ends lost 5 bases and 8 bases, in that order; junction bases with no gene match: 10. This CDR3 has 16 residues. The V gene's germline CDR1 is SEHNR and CDR2 FQNEAQ (reference sequence). The DNA of the CDR3 is TGTGCCAGCAGCCTATGGACAGGGGGCGTTGAGGAAAAACTGTTTTTT. This sequence encodes CASSLWTGGVEEKLFF.

The gene calls are TRBV4-2 and TRBJ1-1; no reliable D call. This CDR3 has 14 amino acids. Trimming left V 1 base short and J 4 bases short, with 10 bases between. Germline CDR1 reads LGHNA; CDR2 reads YNFKEQ. CDR3 protein: CASSQVEVATEAFF. CDR3 in DNA: TGTGCCAGCAGCCAAGTGGAAGTGGCCACTGAAGCTTTCTTT.

The chain links TRBV28 to TRBJ2-3; 15 nucleotides agree with TRBD2. The V segment lost 6 bases and the J segment 2 bases; nucleotides outside the gene matches: 9. From germline, CDR1 is MDHEN and CDR2 SYDVKM. This CDR3 has 18 residues. The DNA for the CDR3 is TGTGCCAGCAGCGGGCGGACTAGCGGGAGGGGGAACACAGATACGCAGTATTTT. It encodes CASSGRTSGRGNTDTQYF. Together with reference TRBV28 and TRBJ2-3, the CDR3 gives the full variable domain: DVKVTQSSRYLVKRTGEKVFLECVQDMDHENMFWYRQDPGLGLRLIYFSYDVKMKEKGDIPEGYSVSREKKERFSLILESASTNQTSMYLCASSGRTSGRGNTDTQYFGPGTRLTVL.

This clonotype was counted a few times. This CDR3 is CASTGLASYWEFF. The CDR3 nucleotides are TGTGCCAGCACGGGACTAGCGAGTTATTGGGAGTTCTTC. The chain has TRBV2 and TRBJ2-1; 10 bases are a match to TRBD2. This CDR3 has 13 amino acids. V lost 7 bases and J lost 14; bases outside the gene matches: 11. Germline V gene lookup returns CDR1 SNHLY and CDR2 FYNNEI.

This clonotype has just a few counts. This chain joins TRBV5-1 and TRBJ1-2; 9 bases are shared with TRBD1. The J segment lost 6 bases and the V segment lost 4 bases, leaving 4 bases of the junction unmatched. CDR1 is SGHRS, CDR2 YFSETQ, per germline. The CDR3 length is 13 residues. The CDR3 DNA reads as TGCGCCAGCAGCCGACAGGGGGAAGATGGCTACACCTTC. This sequence encodes CASSRQGEDGYTF.